The TCR beta chain under discussion was sequenced for a study of read filtering for tumor transcriptome and immune sequencing. Study-wide background: Revised staging placed fewer than ten patients in R-ISS I, about 17 in II, 6 or 7 in III.

This clonotype was observed a handful of times. Antigen unknown. Molecular barcoded adaptors covering alpha/delta and beta/gamma chains were used on around 370 ng RNA. TCRdb called the reads again in MiXCR, with one record for every CDR3 protein. Among some 43,000 distinct CDR3 sequences listed, under 15% were seen once. Findings of the study overall: Without single-read clonotypes, shared clonotype proportions correlated more between IR-seq and RNA-seq. In IR-seq, single-read clonotypes were about 80% of clonotypes but around 3.2% of reads.

CDR1 LNHDA and CDR2 SQIVND come from the germline V gene (reference sequence). The CDR3 is made up of 15 amino acids. V lost 5 bases, J lost 9 bases, and 13 bases stayed unmatched. Sequencing was carried out using a population of CD138-negative cells sorted from bone marrow. V gene TRBV19 combines with J gene TRBJ2-1, with TRBD2 matching 7 bases. The sequence was collected from a donor over 35 with multiple myeloma. This CDR3 reads CASSPRLAGGFEQFF. DNA of the CDR3: TGTGCCAGTAGTCCCCGACTAGCTGGTGGTTTTGAGCAGTTCTTC.